Described below is a single TCR beta chain sequence and its context. This clone showed up just a few times. Its antigen is unknown. No base quality values were provided; no much bigger clone lies one nucleotide off. The collaborating institutions used their own protocols to collect whole blood in K2EDTA tubes. For TCRbeta analysis, collaborators shipped samples as frozen whole blood, isolated PBMCs, or DNA extracted from either of those sample types. The data originate from a study of blood T cell repertoires in COVID-19 (dated by TCRdb to the early 2020s). Regarding the complete study: The collaborator samples originated in the United States, Italy and Spain and spanned the acute and convalescent phases of COVID-19. Samples were obtained from the ongoing ImmuneRACE study (first 160 participants) and from over a thousand subjects provided by 6 global collaborators. Where available, HLA class I and class II types were taken from metadata supplied by the sample provider and were not determined by assay-based typing. A de-identified subject ID, COVID-19 status, age in years and sex were almost always included in the sample metadata. The repertoires were released in a freely available public database meant as a resource for research on the immune response to SARS-CoV-2. The material from the prospective study consisted of cDNA or gDNA derived from T cells, B-cell-depleted T cells, or PBMCs. The dataset comprised deeply sampled blood TCRbeta repertoires from subjects exposed to, actively infected with, or recovered from COVID-19.

Spanning cysteine to phenylalanine, the CDR3 consists of 14 amino acids. The kept DNA is CDR3 alone, 42 bases in frame from the first base. The germline V gene yields MNHEY for CDR1 and SVGEGT for CDR2. V sheds 2 bases and J sheds 3 bases, leaving 8 bases between their ends. TCRbeta CDR3 regions were amplified from genomic DNA using the immunoSEQ Assay, a bias-controlled multiplex PCR. The original pipeline was this. The number of nucleated cells in each sample was estimated from the amplification of reference gene primers within the assay. To quantify the absolute abundance of each unique TCRbeta CDR3 rearrangement, sequence reads were collapsed and filtered. For each sample, productive Simpson clonality was calculated as the square root of Simpson's diversity index over productive rearrangements. TCRdb re-hosts the immuneACCESS table, in-frame sequences only. Its copies lack some clones; in the studies checked, an unresolved V gene accounts for under half of them, and the cause for the rest is not known. V, J and clone size derive from that table, while D and trimming were established from the DNA sequence. The sample profile shows 89,000 or so clones; 86% of them were found once. The ten largest clones add up to 7.5% to 9.5% of the sample.

The research as a whole found: Clinical and demographic metadata were provided uncurated, with the amount varying by source and participant.

Recombination joined TRBV6-2 or TRBV6-3 with TRBJ1-5; there is no confident call for the D gene. Input material: peripheral blood. The clonotype was recovered from a man in his fifties or sixties with active COVID-19. CDR3 region: CASSYSTTNQPQHF. The bases are TGTGCCAGCAGTTACAGTACAACCAATCAGCCCCAGCATTTT.